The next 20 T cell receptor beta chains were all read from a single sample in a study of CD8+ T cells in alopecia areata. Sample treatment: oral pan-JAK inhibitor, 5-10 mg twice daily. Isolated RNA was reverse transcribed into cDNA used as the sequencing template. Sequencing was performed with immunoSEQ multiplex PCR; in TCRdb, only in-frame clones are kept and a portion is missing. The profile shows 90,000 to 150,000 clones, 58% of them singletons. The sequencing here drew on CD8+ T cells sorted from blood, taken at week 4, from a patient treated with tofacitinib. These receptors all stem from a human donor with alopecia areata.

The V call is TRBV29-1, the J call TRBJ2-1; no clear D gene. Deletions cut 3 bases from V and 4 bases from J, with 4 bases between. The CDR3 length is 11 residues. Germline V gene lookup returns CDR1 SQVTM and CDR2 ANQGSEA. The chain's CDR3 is CSVEMYNEQFF. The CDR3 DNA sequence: TGCAGCGTTGAGATGTACAATGAGCAGTTCTTC.

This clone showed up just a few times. The CDR3, as DNA: TGCAGCGTACTGGATACGGTCACGGTGACCCAGTACTTC. This codes for CSVLDTVTVTQYF. J is TRBJ2-5 and V is TRBV29-1; D is undetermined. This CDR3 comprises 13 residues. The germline CDR1 and CDR2 sequences are SQVTM and ANQGSEA. The V and J ends lost 6 bases and 7 bases respectively, with 18 bases between them.

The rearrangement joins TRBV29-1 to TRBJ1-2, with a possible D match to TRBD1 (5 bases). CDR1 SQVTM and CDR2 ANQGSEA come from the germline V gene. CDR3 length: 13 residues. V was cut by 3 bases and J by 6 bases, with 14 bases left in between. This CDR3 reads CSVEATDADGYTF. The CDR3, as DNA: TGCAGCGTTGAGGCGACAGATGCGGATGGCTACACCTTC.

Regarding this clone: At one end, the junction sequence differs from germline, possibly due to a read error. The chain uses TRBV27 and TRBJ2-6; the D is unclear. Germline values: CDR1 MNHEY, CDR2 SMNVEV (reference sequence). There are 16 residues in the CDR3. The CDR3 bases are TGTGCCACCAGTTGGAGACGGCGGTCTGGGGCCAACGTCCTGACTTTC. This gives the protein CATSWRRRSGANVLTF.

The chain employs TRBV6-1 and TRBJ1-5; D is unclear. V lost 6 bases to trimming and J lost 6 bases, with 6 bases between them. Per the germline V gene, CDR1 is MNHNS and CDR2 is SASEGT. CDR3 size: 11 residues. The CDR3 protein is CASSPIQPQHF. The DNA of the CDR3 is TGTGCCAGCAGCCCTATTCAGCCCCAGCATTTT.

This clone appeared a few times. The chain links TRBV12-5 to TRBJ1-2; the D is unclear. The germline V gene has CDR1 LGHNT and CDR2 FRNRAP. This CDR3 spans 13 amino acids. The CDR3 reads CATPAGANYGYTF. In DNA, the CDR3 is TGTGCCACCCCCGCTGGGGCTAACTATGGCTACACCTTC.

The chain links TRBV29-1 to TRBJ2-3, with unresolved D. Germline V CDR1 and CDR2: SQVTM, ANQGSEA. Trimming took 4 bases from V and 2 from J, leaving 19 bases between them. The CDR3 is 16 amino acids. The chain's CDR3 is CSVARPDGSPTDTQYF. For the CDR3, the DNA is TGCAGCGTTGCCCGCCCGGACGGATCGCCCACAGATACGCAGTATTTT.

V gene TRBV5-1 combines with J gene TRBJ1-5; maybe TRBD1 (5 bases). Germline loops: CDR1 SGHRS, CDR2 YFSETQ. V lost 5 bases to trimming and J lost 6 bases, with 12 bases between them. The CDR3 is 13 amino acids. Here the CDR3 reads CASRKTESQPQHF. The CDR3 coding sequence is TGCGCCAGCAGGAAGACAGAATCTCAGCCCCAGCATTTT. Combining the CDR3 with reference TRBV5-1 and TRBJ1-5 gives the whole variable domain KAGVTQTPRYLIKTRGQQVTLSCSPISGHRSVSWYQQTPGQGLQFLFEYFSETQRNKGNFPGRFSGRQFSNSRSEMNVSTLELGDSALYLCASRKTESQPQHFGDGTRLSIL.

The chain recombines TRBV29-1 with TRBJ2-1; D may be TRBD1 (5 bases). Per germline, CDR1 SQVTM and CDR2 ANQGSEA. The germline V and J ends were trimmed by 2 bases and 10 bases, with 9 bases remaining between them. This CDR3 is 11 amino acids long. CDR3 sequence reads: CSVEQGKEQFF. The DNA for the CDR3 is TGCAGCGTTGAACAGGGAAAGGAGCAGTTCTTC.

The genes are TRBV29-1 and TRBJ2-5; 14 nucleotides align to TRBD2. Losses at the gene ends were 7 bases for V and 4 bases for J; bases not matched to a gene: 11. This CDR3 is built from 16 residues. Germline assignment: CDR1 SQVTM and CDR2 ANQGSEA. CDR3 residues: CSAEPGLAGVPETQYF. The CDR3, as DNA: TGCAGCGCCGAGCCGGGACTAGCGGGGGTCCCAGAGACCCAGTACTTC.

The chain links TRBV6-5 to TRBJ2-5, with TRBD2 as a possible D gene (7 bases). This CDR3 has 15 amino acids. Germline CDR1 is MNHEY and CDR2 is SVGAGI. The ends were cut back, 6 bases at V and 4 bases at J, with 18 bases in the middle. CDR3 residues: CASSKSGGRGETQYF. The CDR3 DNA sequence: TGTGCCAGCAGCAAATCGGGGGGCAGGGGAGAGACCCAGTACTTC.

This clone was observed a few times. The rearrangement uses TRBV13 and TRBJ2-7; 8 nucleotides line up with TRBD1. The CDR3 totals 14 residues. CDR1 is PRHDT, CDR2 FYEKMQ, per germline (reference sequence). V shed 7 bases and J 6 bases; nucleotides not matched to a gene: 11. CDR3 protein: CASTRGTGPSEQYF. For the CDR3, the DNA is TGTGCCAGCACCAGGGGGACAGGACCAAGCGAGCAGTACTTC.

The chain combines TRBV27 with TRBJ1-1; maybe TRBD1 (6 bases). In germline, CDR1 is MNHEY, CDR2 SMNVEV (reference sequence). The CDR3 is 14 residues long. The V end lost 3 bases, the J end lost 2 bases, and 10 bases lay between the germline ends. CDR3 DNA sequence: TGTGCCAGCAGTTTTGGGGGGCCAAACACTGAAGCTTTCTTT. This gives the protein CASSFGGPNTEAFF.

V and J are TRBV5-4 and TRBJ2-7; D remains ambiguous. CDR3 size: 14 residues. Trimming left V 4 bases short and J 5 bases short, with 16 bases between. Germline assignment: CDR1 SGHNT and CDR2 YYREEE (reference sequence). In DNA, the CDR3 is TGTGCCAGCAGCCTGAACGGGCAGGCGAACGAGCAGTACTTC. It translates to CASSLNGQANEQYF.

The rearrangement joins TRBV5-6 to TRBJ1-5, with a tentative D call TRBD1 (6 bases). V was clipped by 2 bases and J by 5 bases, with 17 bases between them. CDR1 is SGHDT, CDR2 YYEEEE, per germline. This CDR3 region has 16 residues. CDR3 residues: CASSFSHWGADQPQHF. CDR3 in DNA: TGTGCCAGCAGCTTCTCTCATTGGGGGGCAGATCAGCCCCAGCATTTT.

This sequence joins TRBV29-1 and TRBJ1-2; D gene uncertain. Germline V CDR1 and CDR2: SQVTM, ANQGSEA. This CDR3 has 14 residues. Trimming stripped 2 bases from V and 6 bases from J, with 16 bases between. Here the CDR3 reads CSVETYGWRNGYTF. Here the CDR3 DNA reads TGCAGCGTTGAAACTTATGGGTGGCGGAATGGCTACACCTTC.

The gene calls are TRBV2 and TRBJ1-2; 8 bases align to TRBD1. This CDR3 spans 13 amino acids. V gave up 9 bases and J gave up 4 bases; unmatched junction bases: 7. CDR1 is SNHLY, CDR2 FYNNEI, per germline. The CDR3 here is CAREDREGYGYTF. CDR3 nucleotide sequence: TGTGCCAGGGAGGACAGGGAGGGCTATGGCTACACCTTC.

DNA of the CDR3: TGTGCCAGCAGCTTAGGGGAGGACGAGCAGTACTTC. Encoded protein: CASSLGEDEQYF. This chain connects TRBV7-9 to TRBJ2-7; maybe TRBD2 (6 bases). The germline V gene encodes CDR1 SEHNR and CDR2 FQNEAQ (reference sequence). This CDR3 comprises 12 residues. V lost 1 base to trimming and J lost 5 bases, with 6 bases between them.

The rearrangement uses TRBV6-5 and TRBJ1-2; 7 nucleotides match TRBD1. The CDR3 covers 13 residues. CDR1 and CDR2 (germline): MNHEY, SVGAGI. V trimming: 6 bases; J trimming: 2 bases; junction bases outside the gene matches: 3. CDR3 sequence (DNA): TGTGCCAGCAGCCCGACAGGGAACTATGGCTACACCTTC. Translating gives CASSPTGNYGYTF.

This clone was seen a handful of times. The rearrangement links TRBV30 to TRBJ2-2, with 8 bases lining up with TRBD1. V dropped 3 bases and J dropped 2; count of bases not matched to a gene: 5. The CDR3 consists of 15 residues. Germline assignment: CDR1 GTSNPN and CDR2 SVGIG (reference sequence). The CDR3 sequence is CAWRRDRSNTGELFF. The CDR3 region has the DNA TGTGCCTGGAGAAGGGACAGGAGTAACACCGGGGAGCTGTTTTTT.